What follows are 8 T cell receptor beta chains derived from one specimen sequenced in a study of blood T cell repertoires in COVID-19. TCRdb's table, derived via immunoSEQ multiplex PCR, lists solely in-frame clones and lacks some. Of about 60,000 clones in the sample, about nine tenths were seen once. The sample was peripheral blood. The receptors come from a human donor with active COVID-19. The donor label of this sample is uncertain.

This clone was detected only a few times. The chain recombines TRBV6-5 with TRBJ2-7; tentatively, D is TRBD1 (6 bases). This CDR3 has 13 residues. Per germline, CDR1 MNHEY and CDR2 SVGAGI. Deletions cut 5 bases from V and 3 bases from J, with 11 bases between. CDR3 in amino acids: CASSTQQGYEQYF. In DNA form, the CDR3 reads TGTGCCAGCAGTACCCAACAGGGCTACGAGCAGTACTTC.

The gene calls are TRBV6-5 and TRBJ1-1; possibly TRBD1 for D (5 bases). Per the germline V gene, CDR1 is MNHEY and CDR2 is SVGAGI. With 2 bases removed from V and 5 bases from J, the gap between germline ends came to 9 bases. The CDR3 extends over 13 amino acids. The CDR3 region is CASSYREGTEAFF. DNA of the CDR3: TGTGCCAGCAGTTACCGGGAGGGGACTGAAGCTTTCTTT.

The V call is TRBV6-6, the J call TRBJ2-7, with a weak D call TRBD2 (5 bases). Germline V gene sequence: CDR1 MNHNY, CDR2 SVGAGI (reference sequence). V shed 2 bases and J shed 2 bases, with 13 bases lying between them. This CDR3 is 15 amino acids long. DNA of the CDR3: TGTGCCAGCAGTTACCTACTCAACGGGGCCTACGAGCAGTACTTC. Its protein is CASSYLLNGAYEQYF.

V gene TRBV3-1 (or the pseudogene TRBV3-2) combines with J gene TRBJ1-1; 8 bases are a match to TRBD1. In germline, CDR1 is LGHDT, CDR2 YNNKEL (reference sequence). This CDR3 comprises 13 residues. The ends lost 9 bases at V and 5 bases at J; junction bases unmatched: 8. For the CDR3, the DNA is TGTGCCAGTGGGACAGGAGAATTTACTGAAGCTTTCTTT. The encoded protein is CASGTGEFTEAFF.

The CDR3 protein is CASSPLQGIYYGYTF. The CDR3 nucleotides read TGTGCCAGCAGCCCACTTCAGGGAATCTATTATGGCTACACCTTC. This chain connects TRBV7-2 to TRBJ1-2, with a tentative D call TRBD1 (5 bases). Per the germline V gene, CDR1 is SGHTA and CDR2 is FQGNSA. Trimming cost V 5 bases and J 5 bases, with 18 bases left between them. The CDR3 has 15 amino acids.

The chain carries TRBV30 and TRBJ2-2, with 10 bases lining up with TRBD1. Trimming at V came to 4 bases and at J to 6 bases, leaving 8 bases not matched to a gene. There are 15 residues in the CDR3. The germline V gene has CDR1 GTSNPN and CDR2 SVGIG (reference sequence). As DNA, the CDR3 is TGTGCCTGGAACCCGGGACAGGGGTTCCCCGGGGAGCTGTTTTTT. Translating gives CAWNPGQGFPGELFF.

The chain's CDR3 is CASSPQRTSGGGDTQYF. Written as DNA, the CDR3 is TGTGCCAGCAGTCCACAGAGGACTAGCGGGGGAGGAGATACGCAGTATTTT. The chain joins TRBV6-6 to TRBJ2-3; 13 positions match TRBD2. Germline-derived CDR1 and CDR2 are MNHNY and SVGAGI (reference sequence). CDR3 length: 17 residues. Losses at the gene ends were 5 bases for V and 5 bases for J; bases not matched to a gene: 10.

The V and J genes are TRBV7-9 and TRBJ2-7; weak D call: TRBD2 (5 bases). The germline gives CDR1 SEHNR, CDR2 FQNEAQ (reference sequence). The CDR3 has 16 residues. V was trimmed by 1 base and J by 0 bases, leaving 13 bases between them. In DNA, the CDR3 is TGTGCCAGCAGCTTAGGACCCTTGGGGAGCTCCTACGAGCAGTACTTC. Translation: CASSLGPLGSSYEQYF.